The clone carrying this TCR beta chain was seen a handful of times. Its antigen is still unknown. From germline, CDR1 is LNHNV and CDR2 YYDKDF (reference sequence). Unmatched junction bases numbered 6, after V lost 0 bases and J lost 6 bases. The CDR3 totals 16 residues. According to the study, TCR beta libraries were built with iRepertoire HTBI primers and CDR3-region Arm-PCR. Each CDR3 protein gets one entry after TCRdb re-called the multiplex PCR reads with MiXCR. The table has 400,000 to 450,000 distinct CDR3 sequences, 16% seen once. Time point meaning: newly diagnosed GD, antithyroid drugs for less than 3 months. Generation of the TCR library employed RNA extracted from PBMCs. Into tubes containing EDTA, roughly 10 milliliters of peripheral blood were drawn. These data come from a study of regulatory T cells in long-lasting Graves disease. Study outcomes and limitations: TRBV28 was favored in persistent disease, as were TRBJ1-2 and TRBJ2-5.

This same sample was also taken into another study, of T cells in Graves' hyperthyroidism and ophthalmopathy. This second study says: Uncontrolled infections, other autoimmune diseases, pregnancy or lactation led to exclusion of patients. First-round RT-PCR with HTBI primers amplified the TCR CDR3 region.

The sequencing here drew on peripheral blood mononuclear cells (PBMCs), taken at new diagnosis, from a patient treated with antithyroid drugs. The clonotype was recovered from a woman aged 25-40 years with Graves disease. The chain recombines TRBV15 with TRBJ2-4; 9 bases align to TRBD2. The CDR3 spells CATSRDILAGINIQYF. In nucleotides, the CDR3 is TGTGCCACCAGCAGAGATATCCTAGCGGGAATAAACATTCAGTACTTC.